A single sample gave rise to the 30 T cell receptor beta chains below, sequenced in a study of spatial heterogeneity in lung cancer. For these receptors, no antigen is known. MiXCR was run by TCRdb on the 5' RACE reads, yielding one entry per CDR3 protein. The data show several thousand distinct CDR3 sequences, more than 13% seen once. Time point described: sample taken at primary tumor resection. Study-wide points: Tumor mutation count correlated with how many alpha and beta TCRs expanded intratumorally.

The material was lung tumor tissue, obtained at surgery. All receptors derive from a male donor with early-stage non-small cell lung cancer.

This clonotype was detected ten times or more. This beta chain slipped into a library made for alpha chains as a stray read, so its size is not meaningful. The chain links TRBV29-1 to TRBJ1-1; TRBD1 might be the D (6 bases). The V and J ends lost 4 bases and 0 bases respectively, with 12 bases between them. Germline assignment: CDR1 SQVTM and CDR2 ANQGSEA. CDR3 length: 14 residues. The CDR3 DNA sequence: TGCAGCGTTGCCAGGGGCAACATGAACACTGAAGCTTTCTTT. It is translated as CSVARGNMNTEAFF.

This clonotype was detected ten times or more. The library was prepared for alpha chains; this beta chain is a stray read, so its frequency means little. This chain joins TRBV10-3 and TRBJ2-1; 13 nucleotides line up with TRBD2. The CDR3 loop spans 16 amino acids. J lost 3 bases, V lost 6 bases, and 5 bases had no gene match. From germline, CDR1 is ENHRY and CDR2 SYGVKD. CDR3 in DNA: TGTGCCATCAGCCCGGGACTAGCGGGATTCTACAATGAGCAGTTCTTC. Its translation: CAISPGLAGFYNEQFF.

In this sample, this clonotype turned up many times. This beta chain slipped into a library made for alpha chains as a stray read, so its size is not meaningful. V is TRBV6-6 and J is TRBJ2-1; D gene uncertain. Trimming removed 5 bases from V and 13 bases from J, with 18 bases in between. The CDR3 covers 13 residues. Germline V CDR1 and CDR2: MNHNY, SVGAGI (reference sequence). The CDR3 DNA reads as TGTGCCAGCAGTCCCACCCCCCAGGCCCGACAGTTCTTC. It codes for CASSPTPQARQFF.

This clonotype has ten or more counts. This beta chain is a stray sequence in a library constructed for alpha chains; its clone size is not meaningful. V and J are TRBV12-3 or TRBV12-4 and TRBJ2-3; 8 nucleotides match TRBD2. V was pared by 5 bases and J by 1 base, with 11 bases of the junction left unmatched. The CDR3 is made up of 17 amino acids. CDR3 DNA sequence: TGTGCCAGCAGTCCATCACGCGGGGGGCATGGCACAGATACGCAGTATTTT. Its protein is CASSPSRGGHGTDTQYF.

Points on this clonotype: This beta chain is a stray read from a library made for alpha chains; its abundance is not meaningful. The chain has TRBV18 and TRBJ1-2; maybe TRBD1 (5 bases). V was shortened by 2 bases and J by 6 bases, with 16 bases between the two germline ends. The CDR3 runs to 15 residues. Germline CDR1 and CDR2: KGHSH and LQKENI. CDR3 amino acids: CASSPYLGQVDGYTF. The CDR3 DNA follows: TGTGCCAGCTCACCATATTTGGGGCAGGTCGATGGCTACACCTTC. Supplemented by reference TRBV18 and TRBJ1-2, the full variable domain reads NAGVMQNPRHLVRRRGQEARLRCSPMKGHSHVYWYRQLPEEGLKFMVYLQKENIIDESGMPKERFSAEFPKEGPSILRIQQVVRGDSAAYFCASSPYLGQVDGYTFGSGTRLTVV.

This clonotype was seen repeatedly, ten times or more. Since the library was made to target alpha chains, this beta chain is a stray read and its abundance is not meaningful. V usage is TRBV20-1 and J usage is TRBJ2-7, with 9 bases fitting TRBD2. CDR3 size: 12 residues. With V trimmed by 3 bases and J by 4 bases, 1 base remained unmatched. CDR1 DFQATT and CDR2 SNEGSKA come from the germline V gene (reference sequence). The CDR3 protein is CSARREGYEQYF. Written as DNA, the CDR3 is TGCAGTGCTAGGCGGGAGGGGTACGAGCAGTACTTC.

This clonotype was recorded many times. Being off target in a library aimed at alpha chains, this beta chain has a size of little meaning. The rearrangement uses TRBV20-1 and TRBJ1-2; 8 bases align to TRBD1. Trimming cost V 6 bases and J 0 bases; bases outside gene matches: 6. This CDR3 is built from 14 residues. Germline CDR1 and CDR2: DFQATT and SNEGSKA (reference sequence). The CDR3 DNA follows: TGCAGTGCCGAACAGGGGGTCCCTAACTATGGCTACACCTTC. The encoded protein is CSAEQGVPNYGYTF.

This clonotype occurred many times. Since the library was made to target alpha chains, this beta chain is a stray read and its abundance is not meaningful. The genes are TRBV7-6 and TRBJ2-7, with 13 bases matching TRBD2. V lost 5 bases and J lost 3; bases outside the gene matches: 4. The CDR3 has 15 amino acids. Germline values: CDR1 SGHVS, CDR2 FNYEAQ. CDR3 in amino acids: CASSPRTSGSYEQYF. DNA of the CDR3: TGTGCCAGCAGCCCACGGACTAGCGGGAGCTACGAGCAGTACTTC.

This clonotype was seen ten or more times. Since it is a stray read in a library aimed at alpha chains, this beta chain has a size that is not meaningful. The V call is TRBV14, the J call TRBJ1-4; perhaps TRBD1 as D (6 bases). Trimming removed 2 bases at V and 11 bases at J, with 12 bases between. CDR3 length: 13 amino acids. The germline CDR1 and CDR2 sequences are SGHDN and FVKESK. CDR3 nucleotides: TGTGCCAGCAGCCAATTTCTGAGGGGGAAACTGTTTTTT. Translated, it gives CASSQFLRGKLFF.

At least ten counts were recorded for this clonotype. This beta chain was picked up by a library intended for alpha chains and is off target, so its count carries little meaning. V and J are TRBV5-6 and TRBJ2-4; 10 nucleotides align to TRBD1. The CDR3 runs 16 residues. CDR1 is SGHDT and CDR2 is YYEEEE in the germline V gene. Germline trimming cut 0 bases from V and 2 bases from J; bases unmatched to any gene: 2. In nucleotides, the CDR3 is TGTGCCAGCAGCTTGGTGGGACAGGGGTCCAAAAACATTCAGTACTTC. Protein sequence: CASSLVGQGSKNIQYF.

This clonotype was seen many times. For a library built for alpha chains, this beta chain is a stray read; little rests on its size. This sequence joins TRBV6-1 and TRBJ2-6; the D gene could be TRBD1 or TRBD2 (6 bases each). Germline V gives CDR1 MNHNS, CDR2 SASEGT. The CDR3 loop spans 16 amino acids. The V end was cut by 6 bases, the J end by 4 bases, with 16 bases between. This CDR3 is CASRFEGGTGANVLTF. The CDR3 DNA reads TGTGCCAGCAGATTTGAAGGGGGGACCGGGGCCAACGTCCTGACTTTC.

This clonotype was seen ten or more times. In a library made to pick up alpha chains, this beta chain is a stray read with a size that means little. The chain uses TRBV4-3 and TRBJ1-4; 8 bases line up with TRBD1. V lost 1 base and J lost 4; bases outside the gene matches: 5. This CDR3 comprises 16 residues. CDR1 is LGHNA, CDR2 YSLEER, per germline. The CDR3 coding sequence is TGCGCCAGCAGCCAAGGGAACAGGGGGGATAATGAAAAACTGTTTTTT. Translation gives CASSQGNRGDNEKLFF.

Judged by abundance, this clonotype is medium-sized. As an off-target read in a library built for alpha chains, this beta chain has a frequency of little significance. The CDR3 loop reads CASSEGQGGTEAFF. The CDR3 DNA reads as TGTGCCAGCAGTGAAGGACAGGGGGGCACTGAAGCTTTCTTT. The chain carries TRBV6-1 and TRBJ1-1; 9 nucleotides match TRBD1. Germline CDR1 reads MNHNS; CDR2 reads SASEGT. J lost 4 bases, V lost 1 base, and 1 base had no gene match. The CDR3 totals 14 residues.

Ten or more counts support this clonotype. Being off target in a library aimed at alpha chains, this beta chain has a size of little meaning. For the CDR3, the DNA is TGTGCCAGCAGCTTGACCGGGACAGTTAATTCACCCCTCCACTTT. Translated, it gives CASSLTGTVNSPLHF. J is TRBJ1-6 and V is TRBV5-5; 7 bases map to TRBD1. Losses at the gene ends were 1 base for V and 6 bases for J; bases not matched to a gene: 4. The germline gives CDR1 SGHKS, CDR2 YYEKEE (reference sequence). CDR3 size: 15 residues.

About this clonotype itself: Little can be read into the size of this beta chain, an off-target read in a library designed for alpha chains. The chain joins TRBV20-1 to TRBJ1-1, with D possibly TRBD1 on 6 matching bases. The germline CDR1 and CDR2 sequences are DFQATT and SNEGSKA (reference sequence). V was shortened by 5 bases and J by 2 bases, with 12 bases between the two germline ends. CDR3 size: 13 residues. The CDR3 bases are TGCAGTGCTCAACGGGGGGCTAACACTGAAGCTTTCTTT. Amino acids: CSAQRGANTEAFF.

For this clonotype: As an off-target read in a library built for alpha chains, this beta chain has a frequency of little significance. V usage is TRBV2 and J usage is TRBJ2-1; D is unresolved. Germline CDR1 SNHLY, CDR2 FYNNEI. Trimming shortened V by 5 bases and J by 0 bases, and 11 bases separated the two germline ends. CDR3 length equals 15 residues. CDR3 coding DNA: TGTGCCAGCAGTCCCGACTCGAACTCCTACAATGAGCAGTTCTTC. Its protein product is CASSPDSNSYNEQFF.

This clonotype has ten or more counts. Because the library targeted alpha chains, this beta chain is an off-target read whose size means little. The J gene is TRBJ1-1, the V gene TRBV5-1, with D uncertain. The germline V and J ends were trimmed by 2 bases and 0 bases, with 8 bases remaining between them. Germline assignment: CDR1 SGHRS and CDR2 YFSETQ. The CDR3 has 14 residues. CDR3 region: CASSFYGLNTEAFF. CDR3 coding DNA: TGCGCCAGCAGCTTTTACGGGCTGAACACTGAAGCTTTCTTT.

Comments on this clonotype: Since it is a stray read in a library aimed at alpha chains, this beta chain has a size that is not meaningful. The chain uses TRBV7-8 and TRBJ2-3, with 8 bases identical to TRBD2. The junction had 12 bases not matched to a gene; V was cut back by 5 bases and J by 2 bases. CDR3 length: 17 amino acids. Germline CDR1 SGHVS, CDR2 FQNEAQ. This CDR3 is CASSPQELADYTDTQYF. DNA for the CDR3: TGTGCCAGCAGCCCCCAGGAACTAGCGGACTACACAGATACGCAGTATTTT. Full variable domain (missing parts from reference TRBV7-8 and TRBJ2-3): GAGVSQSPRYKVAKRGQDVALRCDPISGHVSLFWYQQALGQGPEFLTYFQNEAQLDKSGLPSDRFFAERPEGSVSTLKIQRTQQEDSAVYLCASSPQELADYTDTQYFGPGTRLTVL.

About this clonotype: This beta chain came through as a stray read in a library set up for alpha chains, and its size says little. This chain links TRBV12-3 or TRBV12-4 with TRBJ2-3; D is perhaps TRBD1 (6 bases). Trimming removed 5 bases from V and 4 bases from J, with 13 bases in between. This CDR3 spans 14 amino acids. The CDR3 here is CASSNNRASDTQYF. CDR3 sequence (DNA): TGTGCCAGCAGTAACAACAGGGCTTCAGATACGCAGTATTTT.

In its sample, this clonotype was seen many times. The size of this beta chain means little, since it is a stray read in a library made for alpha chains. The chain couples TRBV6-5 to TRBJ1-1; TRBD1 matches 9 bases. V lost 2 bases and J lost 6; bases outside the gene matches: 7. The CDR3 consists of 15 residues. Germline V gene data show CDR1 as MNHEY and CDR2 as SVGAGI. The CDR3 DNA follows: TGTGCCAGCAGTTACGCCCCGGGACAGGGTGCTGAAGCTTTCTTT. Amino acids: CASSYAPGQGAEAFF.

This clonotype was detected many times. In a library made to pick up alpha chains, this beta chain is a stray read with a size that means little. V is TRBV6-2 or TRBV6-3 and J is TRBJ2-7; TRBD1 matches at 10 bases. Germline-derived CDR1 and CDR2 are MNHEY and SVGEGT. V shed 6 bases, J shed 6 bases, and the junction held 8 bases outside the gene matches. The CDR3 length is 14 residues. CDR3 loop: CASSLTGGSGEQYF. Here the CDR3 DNA reads TGTGCCAGCAGCCTGACAGGGGGCTCGGGCGAGCAGTACTTC.

As to this clonotype: This beta chain is off target for a library built for alpha chains, so its abundance means little. The rearrangement joins TRBV5-1 to TRBJ1-2, with D possibly TRBD1 on 5 matching bases. Trimming took off 0 bases at V and 4 bases at J, with 16 bases between the two ends. The CDR3 loop spans 16 amino acids. CDR1 and CDR2 from the germline V gene are SGHRS and YFSETQ. The CDR3 here is CASSLDGTVTFYGYTF. The CDR3 nucleotides read TGCGCCAGCAGCTTGGATGGGACGGTCACTTTCTATGGCTACACCTTC.

Ten or more counts support this clonotype. For a library built for alpha chains, this beta chain is a stray read; little rests on its size. The rearrangement joins TRBV6-2 or TRBV6-3 to TRBJ2-7; D is undetermined. Trimming removed 2 bases from V and 3 bases from J, with 11 bases in between. This CDR3 region has 14 residues. Per germline, CDR1 MNHEY and CDR2 SVGEGT. The CDR3 reads CASSYGQAYYEQYF. The CDR3 DNA follows: TGTGCCAGCAGTTACGGGCAGGCGTACTACGAGCAGTACTTC.

This clonotype was detected ten times or more. This beta chain appears as a stray read in a library generated for alpha chains; its size is not informative. The rearrangement links TRBV7-9 to TRBJ2-5; 7 bases line up with TRBD2. The CDR3 length is 16 residues. V shed 3 bases, J shed 0 bases, and the junction held 7 bases outside the gene matches. Germline V gene data show CDR1 as SEHNR and CDR2 as FQNEAQ (reference sequence). The CDR3 nucleotides read TGTGCCAGCAGCTTTGGCAGCGGGACCTACCAAGAGACCCAGTACTTC. Translated, it gives CASSFGSGTYQETQYF.

This clonotype has at least ten counts. Because this beta chain is a stray read in a library intended to capture alpha chains, its abundance should not be given much weight. The chain carries TRBV27 and TRBJ2-7, with TRBD2 matching 7 bases. Losses at the gene ends were 9 bases for V and 1 base for J; bases not matched to a gene: 9. CDR3 size: 14 residues. The germline gives CDR1 MNHEY, CDR2 SMNVEV (reference sequence). CDR3 in amino acids: CASRRDYMSYEQYF. The CDR3 nucleotides read TGTGCCAGTAGACGGGACTACATGTCCTACGAGCAGTACTTC.

In its sample, this clonotype was seen many times. As an off-target read in a library built for alpha chains, this beta chain has a frequency of little significance. The chain recombines TRBV7-2 with TRBJ2-3; 9 nucleotides match TRBD1. The J segment lost 4 bases and the V segment lost 5 bases, leaving 4 bases of the junction unmatched. Germline V lookup: CDR1 SGHTA, CDR2 FQGNSA. This CDR3 spans 14 amino acids. The CDR3: CASSSGQGSDTQYF. In DNA form, the CDR3 reads TGTGCCAGCAGCAGTGGACAGGGGTCAGATACGCAGTATTTT.

By sample fraction, this clonotype is hyperexpanded. This beta chain slipped into a library made for alpha chains as a stray read, so its size is not meaningful. The chain recombines TRBV7-3 with TRBJ1-1; D remains ambiguous. The CDR3 is made up of 13 amino acids. CDR1 and CDR2 (germline): SGHTA, FQGTGA. V dropped 5 bases and J dropped 1 base, with 8 bases sitting between them. CDR3: CASSTQENTEAFF. CDR3 nucleotide sequence: TGTGCCAGCAGCACACAAGAGAACACTGAAGCTTTCTTT.

This clonotype was seen at least ten times. Being off target in a library aimed at alpha chains, this beta chain has a size of little meaning. The V and J genes are TRBV7-2 and TRBJ2-1; 11 bases agree with TRBD2. The CDR3 covers 15 residues. V lost 3 bases, J lost 9 bases, and 7 bases stayed unmatched. CDR1 and CDR2 (germline): SGHTA, FQGNSA. CDR3 amino acids: CASSFRGLAGTEQFF. The DNA of the CDR3 is TGTGCCAGCAGCTTCCGTGGACTAGCGGGTACTGAGCAGTTCTTC.

This clonotype was found many times. Since it is a stray read in a library aimed at alpha chains, this beta chain has a size that is not meaningful. The chain combines TRBV2 with TRBJ2-1; 9 nucleotides align to TRBD2. Germline assignment: CDR1 SNHLY and CDR2 FYNNEI. The CDR3 contains 13 residues. V was clipped by 10 bases and J by 8 bases; unmatched bases: 9. CDR3 protein: CANKREALDEQFF. CDR3 sequence (DNA): TGTGCCAACAAGCGGGAGGCCTTAGATGAGCAGTTCTTC.

This clonotype was seen at least ten times. This beta chain came through as a stray read in a library set up for alpha chains, and its size says little. V usage is TRBV6-6 and J usage is TRBJ2-1; 7 bases are a match to TRBD1. Germline loops: CDR1 MNHNY, CDR2 SVGAGI (reference sequence). This CDR3 spans 21 amino acids. The V segment lost 6 bases and the J segment 6 bases; nucleotides outside the gene matches: 29. Here the CDR3 reads CASSLAFLTGLKVFRINEQFF. The CDR3 DNA reads TGTGCCAGCAGCCTCGCTTTCCTGACAGGGTTGAAGGTGTTCAGAATCAATGAGCAGTTCTTC.